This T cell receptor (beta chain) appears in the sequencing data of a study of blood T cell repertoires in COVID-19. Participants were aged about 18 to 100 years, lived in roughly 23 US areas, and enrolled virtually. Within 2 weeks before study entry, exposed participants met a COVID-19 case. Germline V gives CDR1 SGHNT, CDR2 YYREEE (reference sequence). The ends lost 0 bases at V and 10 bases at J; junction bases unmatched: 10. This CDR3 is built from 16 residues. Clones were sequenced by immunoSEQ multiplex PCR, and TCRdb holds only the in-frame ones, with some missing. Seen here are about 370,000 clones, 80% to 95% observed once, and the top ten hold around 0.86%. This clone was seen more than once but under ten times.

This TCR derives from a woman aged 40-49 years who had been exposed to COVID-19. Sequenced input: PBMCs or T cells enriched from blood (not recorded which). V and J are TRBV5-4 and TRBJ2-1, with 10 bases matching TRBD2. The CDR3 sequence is CASSLEPLAGEREQFF. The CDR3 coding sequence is TGTGCCAGCAGCTTGGAACCGCTAGCGGGAGAGAGGGAGCAGTTCTTC.